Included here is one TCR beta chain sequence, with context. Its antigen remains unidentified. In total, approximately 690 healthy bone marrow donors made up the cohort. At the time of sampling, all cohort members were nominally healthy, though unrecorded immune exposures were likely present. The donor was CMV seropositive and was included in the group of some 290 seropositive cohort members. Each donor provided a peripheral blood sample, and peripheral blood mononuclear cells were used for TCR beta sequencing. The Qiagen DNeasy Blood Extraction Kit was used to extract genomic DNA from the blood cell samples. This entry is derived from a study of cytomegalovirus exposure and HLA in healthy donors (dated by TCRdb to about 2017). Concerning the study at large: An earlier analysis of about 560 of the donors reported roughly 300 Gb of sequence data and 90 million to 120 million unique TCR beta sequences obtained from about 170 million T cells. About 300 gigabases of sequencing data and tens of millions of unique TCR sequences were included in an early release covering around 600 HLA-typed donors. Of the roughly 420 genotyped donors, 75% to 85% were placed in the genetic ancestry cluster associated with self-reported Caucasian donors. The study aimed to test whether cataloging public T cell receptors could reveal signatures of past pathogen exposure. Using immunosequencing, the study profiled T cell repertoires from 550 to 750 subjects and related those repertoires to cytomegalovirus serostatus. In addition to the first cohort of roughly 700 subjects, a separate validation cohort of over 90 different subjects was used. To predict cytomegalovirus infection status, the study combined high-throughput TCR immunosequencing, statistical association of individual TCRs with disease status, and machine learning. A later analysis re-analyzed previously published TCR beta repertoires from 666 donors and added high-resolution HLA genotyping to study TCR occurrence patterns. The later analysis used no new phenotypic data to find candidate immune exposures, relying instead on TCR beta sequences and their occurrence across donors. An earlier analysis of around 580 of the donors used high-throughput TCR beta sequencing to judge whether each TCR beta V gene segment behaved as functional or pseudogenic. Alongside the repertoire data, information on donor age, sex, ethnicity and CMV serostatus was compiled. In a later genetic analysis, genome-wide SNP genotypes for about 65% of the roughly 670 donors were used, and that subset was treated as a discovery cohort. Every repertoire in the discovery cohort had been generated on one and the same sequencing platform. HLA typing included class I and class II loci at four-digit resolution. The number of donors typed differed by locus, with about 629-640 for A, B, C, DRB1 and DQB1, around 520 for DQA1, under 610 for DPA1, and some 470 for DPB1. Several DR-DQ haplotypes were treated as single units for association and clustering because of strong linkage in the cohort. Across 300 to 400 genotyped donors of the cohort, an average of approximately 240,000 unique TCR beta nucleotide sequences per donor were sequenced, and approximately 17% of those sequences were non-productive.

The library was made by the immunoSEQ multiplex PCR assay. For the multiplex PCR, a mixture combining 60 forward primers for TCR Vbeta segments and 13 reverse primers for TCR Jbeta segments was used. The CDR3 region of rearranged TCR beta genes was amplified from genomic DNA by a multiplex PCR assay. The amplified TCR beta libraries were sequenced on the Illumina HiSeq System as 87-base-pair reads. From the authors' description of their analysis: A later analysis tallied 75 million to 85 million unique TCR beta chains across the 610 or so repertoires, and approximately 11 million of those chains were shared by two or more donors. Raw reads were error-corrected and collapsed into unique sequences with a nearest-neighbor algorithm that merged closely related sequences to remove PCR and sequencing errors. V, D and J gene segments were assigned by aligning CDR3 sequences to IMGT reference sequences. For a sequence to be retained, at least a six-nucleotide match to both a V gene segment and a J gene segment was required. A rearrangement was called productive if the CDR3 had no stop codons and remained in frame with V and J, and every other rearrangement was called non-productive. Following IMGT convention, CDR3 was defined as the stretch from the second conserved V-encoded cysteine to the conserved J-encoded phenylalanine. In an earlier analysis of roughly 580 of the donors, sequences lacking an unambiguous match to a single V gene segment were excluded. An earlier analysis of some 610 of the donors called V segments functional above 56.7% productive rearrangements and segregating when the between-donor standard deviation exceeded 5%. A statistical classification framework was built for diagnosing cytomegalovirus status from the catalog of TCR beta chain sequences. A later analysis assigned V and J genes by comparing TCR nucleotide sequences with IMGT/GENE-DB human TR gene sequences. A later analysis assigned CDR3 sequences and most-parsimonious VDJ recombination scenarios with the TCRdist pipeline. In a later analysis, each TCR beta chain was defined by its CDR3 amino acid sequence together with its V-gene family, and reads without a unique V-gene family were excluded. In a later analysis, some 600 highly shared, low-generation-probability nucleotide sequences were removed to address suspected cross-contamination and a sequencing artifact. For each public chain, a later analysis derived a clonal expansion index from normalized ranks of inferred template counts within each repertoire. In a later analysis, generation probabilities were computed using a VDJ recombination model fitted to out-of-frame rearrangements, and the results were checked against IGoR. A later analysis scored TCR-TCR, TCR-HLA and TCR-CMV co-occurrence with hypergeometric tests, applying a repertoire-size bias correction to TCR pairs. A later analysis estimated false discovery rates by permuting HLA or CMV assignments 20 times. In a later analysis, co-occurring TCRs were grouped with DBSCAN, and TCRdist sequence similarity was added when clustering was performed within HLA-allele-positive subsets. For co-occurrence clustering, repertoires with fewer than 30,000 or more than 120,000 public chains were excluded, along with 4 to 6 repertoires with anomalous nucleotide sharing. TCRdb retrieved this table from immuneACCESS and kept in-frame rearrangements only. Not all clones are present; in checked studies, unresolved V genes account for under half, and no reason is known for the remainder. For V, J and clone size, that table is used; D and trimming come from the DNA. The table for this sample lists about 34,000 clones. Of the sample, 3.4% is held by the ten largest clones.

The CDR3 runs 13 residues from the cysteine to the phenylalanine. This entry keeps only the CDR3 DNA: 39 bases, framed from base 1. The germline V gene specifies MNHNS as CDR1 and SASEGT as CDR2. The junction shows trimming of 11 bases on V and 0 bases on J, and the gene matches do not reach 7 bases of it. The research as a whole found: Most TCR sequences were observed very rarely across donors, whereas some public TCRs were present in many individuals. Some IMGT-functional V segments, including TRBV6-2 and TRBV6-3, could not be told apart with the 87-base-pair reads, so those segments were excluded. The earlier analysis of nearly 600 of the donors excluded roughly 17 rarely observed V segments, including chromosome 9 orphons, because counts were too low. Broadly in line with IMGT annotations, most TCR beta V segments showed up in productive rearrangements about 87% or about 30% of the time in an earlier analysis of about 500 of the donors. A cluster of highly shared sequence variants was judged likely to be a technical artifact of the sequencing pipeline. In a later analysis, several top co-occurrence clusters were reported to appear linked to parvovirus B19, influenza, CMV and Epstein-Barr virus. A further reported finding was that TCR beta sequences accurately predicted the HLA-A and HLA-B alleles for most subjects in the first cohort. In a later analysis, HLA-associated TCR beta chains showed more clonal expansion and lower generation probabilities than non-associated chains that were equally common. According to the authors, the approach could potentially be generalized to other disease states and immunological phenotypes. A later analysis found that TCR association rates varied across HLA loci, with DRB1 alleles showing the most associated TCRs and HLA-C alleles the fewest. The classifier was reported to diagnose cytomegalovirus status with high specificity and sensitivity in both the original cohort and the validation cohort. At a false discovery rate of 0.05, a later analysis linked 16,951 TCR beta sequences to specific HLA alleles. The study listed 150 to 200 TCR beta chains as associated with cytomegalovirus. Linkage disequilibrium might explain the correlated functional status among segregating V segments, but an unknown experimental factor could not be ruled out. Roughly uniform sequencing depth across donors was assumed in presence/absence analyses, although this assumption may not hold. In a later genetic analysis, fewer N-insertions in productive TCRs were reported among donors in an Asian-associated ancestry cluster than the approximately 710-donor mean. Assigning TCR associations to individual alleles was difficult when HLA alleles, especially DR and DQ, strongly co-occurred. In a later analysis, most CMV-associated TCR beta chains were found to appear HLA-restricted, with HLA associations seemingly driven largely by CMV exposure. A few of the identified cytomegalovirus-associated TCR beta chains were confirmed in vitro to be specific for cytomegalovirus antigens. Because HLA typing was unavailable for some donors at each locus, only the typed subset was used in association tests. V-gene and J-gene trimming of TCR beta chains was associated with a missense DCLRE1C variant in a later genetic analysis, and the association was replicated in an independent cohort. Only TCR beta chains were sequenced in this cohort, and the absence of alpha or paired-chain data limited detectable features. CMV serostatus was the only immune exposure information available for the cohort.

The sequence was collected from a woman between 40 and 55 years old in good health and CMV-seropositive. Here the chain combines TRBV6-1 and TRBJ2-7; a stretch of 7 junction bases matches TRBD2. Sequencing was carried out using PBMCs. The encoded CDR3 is CACQAGTSYEQYF. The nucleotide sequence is TGTGCCTGTCAAGCGGGAACCTCCTACGAGCAGTACTTC.